The source of this T cell receptor beta chain is a study of T cell responses to AZD1222 COVID-19 vaccine. The study, taken as a whole, reports: Along spike, vaccine-associated CD4 TCRs were found throughout, with dominance at 160-218 and 743-854. Donors were chiefly white British, with a greater number of females, and clonal diversity was perhaps underestimated. Baseline antibody screening turned up just five to seven seropositive AZD1222 recipients.

Pooled samples include second doses given at about 4 or 12 weeks. Using immunoSEQ multiplex PCR, the repertoire was profiled, and TCRdb retains in-frame clones only, with some absent. The profile shows 180,000 or so clones, 92% of them singletons. This CDR3 is 17 amino acids long. CDR1 is SGHNT and CDR2 is YYREEE in the germline V gene (reference sequence). V dropped 1 base and J dropped 5; count of bases not matched to a gene: 9. With respect to this clone: Its antigen is undetermined.

Sequencing was performed on peripheral blood, taken 28 days after the second AZD1222 dose. V usage is TRBV5-4 and J usage is TRBJ2-5, with 12 bases aligning to TRBD2. This receptor was obtained from an adult who received the AZD1222 COVID-19 vaccine. CDR3 nucleotides: TGTGCCAGCAGCTTGTCCCCTAGCGGGGGGGCCGAGGAGACCCAGTACTTC. Residues: CASSLSPSGGAEETQYF.